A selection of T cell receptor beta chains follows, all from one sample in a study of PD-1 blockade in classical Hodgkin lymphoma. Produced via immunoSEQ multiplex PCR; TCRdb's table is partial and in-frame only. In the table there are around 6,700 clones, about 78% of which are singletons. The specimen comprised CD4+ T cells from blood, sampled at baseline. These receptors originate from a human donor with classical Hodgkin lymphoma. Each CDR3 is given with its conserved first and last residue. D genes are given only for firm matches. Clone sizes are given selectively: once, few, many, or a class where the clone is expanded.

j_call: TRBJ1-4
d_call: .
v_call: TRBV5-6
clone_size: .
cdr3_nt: TGTGCCAGCAGCTCTCGGGGCCCCCGGGAAAAACTGTTTTTT
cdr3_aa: CASSSRGPREKLFF

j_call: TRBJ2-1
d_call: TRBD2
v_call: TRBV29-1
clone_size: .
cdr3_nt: TGCAGCGTTGAAGATCTTGTCGGGGTCGCAGGGAGGGTCTTC
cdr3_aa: CSVEDLVGVAGRVF

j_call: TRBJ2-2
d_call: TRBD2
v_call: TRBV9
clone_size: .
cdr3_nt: TGTGCCAGCAGCCGTACCCCACTAGCGGGGGTTGACACCGGGGAGCTGTTTTTT
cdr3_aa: CASSRTPLAGVDTGELFF

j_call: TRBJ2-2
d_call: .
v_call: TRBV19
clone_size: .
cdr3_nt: TGTGCCAGTAGTCCCCCAGGGGCGAACACCGGGGAGCTGTTTTTT
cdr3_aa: CASSPPGANTGELFF

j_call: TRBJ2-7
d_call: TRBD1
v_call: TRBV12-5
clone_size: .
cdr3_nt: TGTGCTAGTGGTTTGGTACTTGGCCGGGACAGCGGATACGAGCAGTACTTC
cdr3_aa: CASGLVLGRDSGYEQYF

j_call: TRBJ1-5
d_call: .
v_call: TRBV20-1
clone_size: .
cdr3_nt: TGCAGTGCTTCTACAGGCCCCGGAAGGCATTTT
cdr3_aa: CSASTGPGRHF

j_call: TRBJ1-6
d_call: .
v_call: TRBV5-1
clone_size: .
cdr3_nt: TGCGCCAGCAGCTTGGACGAGGGGGGCTCCTATAATTCACCCCTCCACTTT
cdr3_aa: CASSLDEGGSYNSPLHF

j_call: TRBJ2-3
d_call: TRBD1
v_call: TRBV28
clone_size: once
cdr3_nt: TGTGCCAGCAGTGGCAGGGGGCTAGGCACAGATACGCAGTATTTT
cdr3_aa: CASSGRGLGTDTQYF

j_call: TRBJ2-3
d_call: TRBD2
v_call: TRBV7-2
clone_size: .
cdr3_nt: TGTGCCAGCAGGGCCGGGACTAGCGGGGGCACAGATACGCAGTATTTT
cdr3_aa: CASRAGTSGGTDTQYF

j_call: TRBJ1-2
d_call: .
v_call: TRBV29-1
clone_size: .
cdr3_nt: TGCAGCGTGGGGGGGCAGGGAACCTATGGCTACACCTTC
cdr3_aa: CSVGGQGTYGYTF

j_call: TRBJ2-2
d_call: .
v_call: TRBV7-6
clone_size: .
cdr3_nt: TGTGCCAGCAGCTTAGCGCACGGGGCCCGCACCGGGGAGCTGTTTTTT
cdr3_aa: CASSLAHGARTGELFF

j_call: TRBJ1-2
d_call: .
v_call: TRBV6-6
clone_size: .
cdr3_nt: TGTGCCAGCAGTTATCGAGGGGATGGCTACACCTTC
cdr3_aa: CASSYRGDGYTF

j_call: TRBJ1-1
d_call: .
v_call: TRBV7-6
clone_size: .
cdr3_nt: TGTGCCAGCAGCTTAAAGTTTGACACTGAAGCTTTCTTT
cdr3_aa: CASSLKFDTEAFF

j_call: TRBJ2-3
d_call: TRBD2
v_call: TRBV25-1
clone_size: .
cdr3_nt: TGTGCCAGCAGTATACGGTTGGGCGGGGGACCCTCCGATACGCAGTATTTT
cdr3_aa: CASSIRLGGGPSDTQYF

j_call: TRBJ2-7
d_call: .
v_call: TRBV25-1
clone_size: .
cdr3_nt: TGTGCCAGCAGGGATCTTTACGAGCAGTACTTC
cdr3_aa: CASRDLYEQYF